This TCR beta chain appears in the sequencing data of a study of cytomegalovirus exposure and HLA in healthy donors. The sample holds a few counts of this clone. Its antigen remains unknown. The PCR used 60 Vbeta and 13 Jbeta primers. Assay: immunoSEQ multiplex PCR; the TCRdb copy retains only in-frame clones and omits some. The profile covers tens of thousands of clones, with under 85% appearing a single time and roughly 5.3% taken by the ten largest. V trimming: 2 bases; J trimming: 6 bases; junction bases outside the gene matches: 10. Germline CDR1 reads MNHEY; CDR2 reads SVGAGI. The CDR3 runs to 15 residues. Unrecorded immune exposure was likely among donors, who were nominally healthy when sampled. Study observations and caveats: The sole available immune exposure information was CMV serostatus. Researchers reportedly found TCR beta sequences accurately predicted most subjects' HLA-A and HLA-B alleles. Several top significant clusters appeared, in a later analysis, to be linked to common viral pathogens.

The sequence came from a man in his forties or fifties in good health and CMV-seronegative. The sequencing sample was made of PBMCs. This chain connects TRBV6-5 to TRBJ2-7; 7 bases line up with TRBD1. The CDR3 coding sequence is TGTGCCAGCAGTTACGCCGGGACAGCCAGGGGCGAGCAGTACTTC. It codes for CASSYAGTARGEQYF.